This T cell receptor beta chain originates from a study of shared clonotypes between healthy human individuals. Overall study findings and caveats: Across a handful of donors, naive CD4 shared about 5%, naive CD8 more than 3%, memory CD4 roughly 2.2%, memory CD8 about 0.4%.

Every donor, a Caucasian adult, lived in Nashville, Tennessee. In the study's own analysis: Filtering of immunoSEQ junctional sequences could not match full-length read filtering. Assay: immunoSEQ multiplex PCR; the TCRdb copy retains only in-frame clones and omits some. Clone size and the V and J calls come from that table; the DNA yielded D and trimming. The table has millions of clones, approximately 93% seen once; the top ten hold under 0.45%. About this clone itself: Its antigen is still unknown.

V was trimmed by 6 bases and J by 0 bases, leaving 14 bases between them. Germline CDR1 and CDR2: MDHEN and SYDVKM. This CDR3 is built from 16 residues. V is TRBV28 and J is TRBJ1-4, with D uncertain. The receptor was isolated from a man between 18 and 35 years old in good health. Some clones in this sample may be carry-over from other donors' samples. Sequencing was performed on naive CD4+ T cells from PBMCs. Sample subset: CD45RA+ positively selected. The CDR3 bases are TGTGCCAGCAGGCCCGCGCGGGATGCAACTAATGAAAAACTGTTTTTT. This codes for CASRPARDATNEKLFF. The variable domain in full, completed from reference TRBV28 and TRBJ1-4, reads DVKVTQSSRYLVKRTGEKVFLECVQDMDHENMFWYRQDPGLGLRLIYFSYDVKMKEKGDIPEGYSVSREKKERFSLILESASTNQTSMYLCASRPARDATNEKLFFGSGTQLSVL.